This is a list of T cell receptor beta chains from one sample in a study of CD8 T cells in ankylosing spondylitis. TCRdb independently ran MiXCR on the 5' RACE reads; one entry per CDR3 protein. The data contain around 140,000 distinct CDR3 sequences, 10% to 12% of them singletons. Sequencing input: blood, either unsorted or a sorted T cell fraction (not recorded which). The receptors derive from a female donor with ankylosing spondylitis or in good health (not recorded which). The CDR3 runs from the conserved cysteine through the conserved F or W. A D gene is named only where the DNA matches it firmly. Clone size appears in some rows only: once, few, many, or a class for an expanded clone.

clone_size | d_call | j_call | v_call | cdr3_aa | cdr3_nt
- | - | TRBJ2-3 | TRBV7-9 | CASAEDTQYF | TGTGCCAGCGCAGAGGATACGCAGTATTTT
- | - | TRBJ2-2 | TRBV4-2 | CASGPGPTVNTGELFF | TGTGCCAGCGGCCCCGGGCCGACGGTGAACACCGGGGAGCTGTTTTTT
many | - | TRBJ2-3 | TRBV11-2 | CASSLSPGSTDTQYF | TGTGCCAGCAGCTTATCTCCCGGGAGCACAGATACGCAGTATTTT
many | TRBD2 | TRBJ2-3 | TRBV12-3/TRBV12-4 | CASASGGVRITDTQYF | TGTGCCAGCGCCTCGGGGGGGGTCCGGATCACAGATACGCAGTATTTT
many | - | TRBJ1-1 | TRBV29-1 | CSLEHGGVVTEAFF | TGCAGTCTTGAACATGGGGGCGTTGTCACTGAAGCTTTCTTT
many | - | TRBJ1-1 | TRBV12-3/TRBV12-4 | CASSPNENTEAFF | TGTGCCAGCAGTCCCAATGAGAACACTGAAGCTTTCTTT
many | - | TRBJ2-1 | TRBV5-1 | CASSLESNRAPGKFF | TGCGCCAGCAGCTTGGAAAGTAACAGAGCCCCAGGGAAGTTCTTC
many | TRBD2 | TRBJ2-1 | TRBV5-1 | CASSLGELAGVDNEQFF | TGCGCCAGCAGCTTGGGGGAACTAGCGGGAGTTGACAATGAGCAGTTCTTC
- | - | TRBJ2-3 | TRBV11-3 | CASTRPPDTQYF | TGTGCCAGCACCCGACCCCCAGATACGCAGTATTTT
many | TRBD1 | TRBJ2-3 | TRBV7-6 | CASSLGGTGVLDTQYF | TGTGCCAGCAGCTTAGGGGGGACAGGGGTCCTGGATACGCAGTATTTT
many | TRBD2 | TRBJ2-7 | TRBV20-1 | CSASHLRTSGIRLLTEQYF | TGCAGTGCTAGTCATCTGAGGACTAGCGGTATCCGCCTTCTGACCGAGCAGTACTTC
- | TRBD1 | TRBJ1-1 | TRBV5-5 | CASSPRGWDTEAFF | TGTGCCAGCAGCCCCAGGGGGTGGGACACTGAAGCTTTCTTT
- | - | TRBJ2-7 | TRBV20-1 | CSASVSGLPYEQYF | TGCAGTGCTAGCGTCTCGGGACTCCCCTACGAGCAGTACTTC
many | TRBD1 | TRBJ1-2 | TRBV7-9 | CASSNRGGYGYTF | TGTGCCAGCAGTAACAGGGGTGGCTATGGCTACACCTTC
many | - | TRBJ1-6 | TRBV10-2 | CASSELFGGHVYNSPLHF | TGCGCCAGCAGTGAGCTTTTTGGGGGACACGTGTATAATTCACCCCTCCACTTT
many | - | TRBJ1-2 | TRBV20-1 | CSARGGRANYGYTF | TGCAGTGCTAGGGGCGGGAGAGCTAACTATGGCTACACCTTC
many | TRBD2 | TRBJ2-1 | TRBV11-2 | CASKGGRASSEQFF | TGTGCCAGCAAGGGCGGGAGGGCCTCTTCTGAGCAGTTCTTC
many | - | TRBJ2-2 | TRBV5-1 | CASSLVRPATGELFF | TGCGCCAGCAGCTTGGTTAGGCCCGCCACCGGGGAGCTGTTTTTT
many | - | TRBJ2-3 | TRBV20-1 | CSARLGSSTDTQYF | TGCAGTGCTAGGCTGGGTTCTAGCACAGATACGCAGTATTTT
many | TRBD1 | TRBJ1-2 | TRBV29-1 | CSVDHGQGRNYGYTF | TGCAGCGTTGACCACGGACAGGGGCGCAACTATGGCTACACCTTC
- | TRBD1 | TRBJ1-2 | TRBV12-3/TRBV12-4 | CVSIMGDSLYGYTF | TGTGTCAGCATCATGGGGGACAGCCTCTATGGCTACACCTTC
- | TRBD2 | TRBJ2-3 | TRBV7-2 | CASRAGVTDTQYF | TGTGCCAGCAGAGCGGGGGTCACAGATACGCAGTATTTT
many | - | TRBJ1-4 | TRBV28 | CASSRGQTNEKLFF | TGTGCCAGCAGTCGAGGACAGACCAATGAAAAACTGTTTTTT
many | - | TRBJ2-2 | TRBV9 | CASSVAGTLNTGELFF | TGTGCCAGCAGCGTCGCCGGGACACTCAACACCGGGGAGCTGTTTTTT
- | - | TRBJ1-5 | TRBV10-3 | CAISQGNQPQHF | TGTGCCATTTCTCAGGGGAATCAGCCCCAGCATTTT
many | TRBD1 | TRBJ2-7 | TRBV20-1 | CSARSSRQGSMGNSLF | TGCAGTGCTAGATCTTCCCGACAGGGCTCTATGGGCAATTCACTTTTC
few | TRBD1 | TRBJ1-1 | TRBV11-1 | CASSLTQGATEAFF | TGTGCCAGCAGCTTAACCCAGGGGGCCACTGAAGCTTTCTTT
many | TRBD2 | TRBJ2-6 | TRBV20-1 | CGLSGAHSGANVLTF | TGCGGCCTCAGCGGGGCCCACTCTGGGGCCAACGTCCTGACTTTC
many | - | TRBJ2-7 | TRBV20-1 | CSARDPNWIGEQYF | TGCAGTGCTAGAGATCCCAACTGGATAGGCGAGCAGTACTTC
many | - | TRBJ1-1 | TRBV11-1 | CASSLARGLIGTEAFF | TGTGCCAGCAGCTTGGCGAGGGGCCTAATAGGCACTGAAGCTTTCTTT
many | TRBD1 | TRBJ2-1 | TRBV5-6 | CASSLGDRGSRDEQFF | TGTGCCAGCAGCTTGGGGGACAGGGGTTCAAGGGATGAGCAGTTCTTC
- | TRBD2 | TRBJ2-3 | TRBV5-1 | CASSKIAGRTDTQYF | TGCGCCAGCTCCAAAATAGCGGGTCGCACAGATACGCAGTATTTT
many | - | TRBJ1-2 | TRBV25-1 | CASSEAGDYGYTF | TGTGCCAGCAGTGAAGCGGGGGACTATGGCTACACCTTC
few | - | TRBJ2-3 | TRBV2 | CASWGGLGTDTQYF | TGTGCCAGCTGGGGGGGCCTGGGCACAGATACGCAGTATTTT
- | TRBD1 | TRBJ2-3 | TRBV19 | CASSILGQSTDTQYF | TGTGCCAGTAGTATCTTGGGACAGAGCACAGATACGCAGTATTTT
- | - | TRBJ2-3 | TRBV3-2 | CASCPGRLNTDTQYF | TGTGCCAGCTGCCCTGGACGGCTTAACACAGATACGCAGTATTTT
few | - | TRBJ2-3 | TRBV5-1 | CASSWTGIRTDTQYF | TGCGCCAGCAGCTGGACCGGGATTCGCACAGATACGCAGTATTTT
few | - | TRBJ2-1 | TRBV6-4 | CASSGVTSSRGEQFF | TGTGCCAGCAGTGGGGTCACCTCCTCGAGGGGTGAGCAGTTCTTC
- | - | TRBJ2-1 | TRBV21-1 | CAGSSDNDRAKEQFF | TGTGCCGGCAGCAGCGATAACGATAGAGCCAAAGAGCAGTTCTTC
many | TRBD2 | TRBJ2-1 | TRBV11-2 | CASSLTSGSSYNEQFF | TGTGCCAGCAGCTTGACTAGCGGGAGCTCCTACAATGAGCAGTTCTTC
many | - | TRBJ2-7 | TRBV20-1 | CSARGAVEQYF | TGCAGTGCTAGAGGAGCGGTCGAGCAGTACTTC
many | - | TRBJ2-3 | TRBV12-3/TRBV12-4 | CASSLEASTDTQYF | TGTGCCAGCAGTTTAGAAGCCAGTACAGATACGCAGTATTTT
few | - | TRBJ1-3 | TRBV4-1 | CASSQGTTGRSGNTIYF | TGCGCCAGCAGCCAGGGGACGACTGGGCGGTCTGGAAACACCATATATTTT
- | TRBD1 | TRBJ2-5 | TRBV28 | CASSSPDREETQYF | TGTGCCAGCAGTTCACCGGACAGGGAGGAGACCCAGTACTTC
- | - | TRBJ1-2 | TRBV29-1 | CSVAQDGYTF | TGCAGCGTTGCCCAAGATGGCTACACCTTC
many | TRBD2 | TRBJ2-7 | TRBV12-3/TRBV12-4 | CASGLAGGSYEQYF | TGTGCCAGTGGGCTTGCGGGAGGTTCCTACGAGCAGTACTTC
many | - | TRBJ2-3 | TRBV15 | CATSPRGTDTQYF | TGTGCCACCAGCCCTAGAGGCACAGATACGCAGTATTTT
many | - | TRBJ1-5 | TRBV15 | CATSRGLVNSNQPQHF | TGTGCCACCAGCAGAGGTCTGGTAAATAGCAATCAGCCCCAGCATTTT
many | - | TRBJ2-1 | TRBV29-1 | CSVVGSGNGDEQFF | TGCAGCGTTGTCGGGAGCGGTAATGGGGATGAGCAGTTCTTC
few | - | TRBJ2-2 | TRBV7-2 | CASCPYGSGELFF | TGTGCCAGCTGTCCATATGGCAGCGGGGAGCTGTTTTTT
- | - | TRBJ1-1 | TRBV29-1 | CSVAAGGEAFF | TGCAGCGTTGCGGCCGGGGGCGAAGCTTTCTTT
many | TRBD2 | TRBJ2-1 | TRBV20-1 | CSAPGSGDEQFF | TGCAGTGCCCCCGGAAGCGGGGATGAGCAGTTCTTC
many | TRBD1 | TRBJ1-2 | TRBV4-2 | CASSPSPDRGGYTF | TGTGCCAGCAGCCCAAGCCCGGACAGGGGCGGCTACACCTTC
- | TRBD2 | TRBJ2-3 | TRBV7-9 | CASSQGLAGVNADTQYF | TGTGCCAGCAGCCAAGGACTAGCGGGAGTCAATGCAGATACGCAGTATTTT
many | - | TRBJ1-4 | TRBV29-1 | CSVESGQNNEKLFF | TGCAGCGTTGAATCCGGACAGAATAATGAAAAACTGTTTTTT
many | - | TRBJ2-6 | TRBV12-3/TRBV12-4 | CASSLNQGTPGANVLTF | TGTGCCAGCAGTTTAAACCAGGGGACCCCTGGGGCCAACGTCCTGACTTTC
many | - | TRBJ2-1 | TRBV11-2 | CASSLHPGPNEQFF | TGTGCCAGCAGCTTACATCCAGGGCCCAATGAGCAGTTCTTC
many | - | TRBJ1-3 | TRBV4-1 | CASSQDIGGNTIYF | TGCGCCAGCAGCCAAGATATAGGAGGAAACACCATATATTTT
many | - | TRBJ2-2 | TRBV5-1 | CASSWSATGELFF | TGCGCCAGCAGCTGGTCGGCCACCGGGGAGCTGTTTTTT
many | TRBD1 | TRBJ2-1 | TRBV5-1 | CASSLFIRGQLWNEQFF | TGCGCCAGCAGCTTATTCATCAGGGGGCAATTGTGGAATGAGCAGTTCTTC